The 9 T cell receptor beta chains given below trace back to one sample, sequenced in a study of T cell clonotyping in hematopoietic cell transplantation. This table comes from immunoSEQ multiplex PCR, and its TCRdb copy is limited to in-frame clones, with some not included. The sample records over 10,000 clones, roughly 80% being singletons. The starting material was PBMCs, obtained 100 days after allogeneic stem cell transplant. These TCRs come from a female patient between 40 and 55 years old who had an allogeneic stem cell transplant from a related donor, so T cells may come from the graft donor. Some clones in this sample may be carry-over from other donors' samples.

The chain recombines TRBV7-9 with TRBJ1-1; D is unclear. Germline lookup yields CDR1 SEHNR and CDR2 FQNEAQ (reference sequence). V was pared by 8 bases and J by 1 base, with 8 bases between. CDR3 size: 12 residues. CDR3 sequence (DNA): TGTGCCAGCGGTCGGGAGAACACTGAAGCTTTCTTT. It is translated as CASGRENTEAFF. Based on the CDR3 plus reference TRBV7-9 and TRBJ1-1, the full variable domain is DTGVSQNPRHKITKRGQNVTFRCDPISEHNRLYWYRQTLGQGPEFLTYFQNEAQLEKSRLLSDRFSAERPKGSFSTLEIQRTEQGDSAMYLCASGRENTEAFFGQGTRLTVV.

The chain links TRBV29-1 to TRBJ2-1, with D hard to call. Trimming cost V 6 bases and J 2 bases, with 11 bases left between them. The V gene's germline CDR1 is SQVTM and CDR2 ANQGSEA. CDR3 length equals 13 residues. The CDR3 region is CSVILPTYNEQFF. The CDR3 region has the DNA TGCAGCGTGATTCTGCCGACCTACAATGAGCAGTTCTTC.

CDR3 nucleotide sequence: TGCGCCAGCAGCGCGGGGACGGCTGGAAACACCATATATTTT. Its translation: CASSAGTAGNTIYF. The rearrangement joins TRBV10-1 to TRBJ1-3; tentatively, D is TRBD1 (5 bases). Trimming left V 6 bases short and J 2 bases short, with 11 bases between. The length of the CDR3 is 14 residues. CDR1 and CDR2 (germline): WNHNN, SYGVQD (reference sequence).

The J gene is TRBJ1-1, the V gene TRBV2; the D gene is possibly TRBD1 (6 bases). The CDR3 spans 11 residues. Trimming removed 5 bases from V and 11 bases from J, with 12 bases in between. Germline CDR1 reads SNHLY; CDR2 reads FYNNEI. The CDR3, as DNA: TGTGCCAGCAGTACAGGGTCGGTGGCTTTCTTT. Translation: CASSTGSVAFF.

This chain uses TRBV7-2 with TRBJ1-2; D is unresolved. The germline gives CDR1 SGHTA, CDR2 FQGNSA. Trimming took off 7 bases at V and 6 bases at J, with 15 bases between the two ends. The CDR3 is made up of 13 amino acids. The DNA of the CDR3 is TGTGCCAGCAAGACTTTTTTAATTGATGGCTACACCTTC. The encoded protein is CASKTFLIDGYTF.

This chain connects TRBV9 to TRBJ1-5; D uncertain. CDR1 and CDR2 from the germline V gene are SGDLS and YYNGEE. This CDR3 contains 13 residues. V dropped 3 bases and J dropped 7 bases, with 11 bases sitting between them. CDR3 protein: CASSESTAQPQHF. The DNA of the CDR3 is TGTGCCAGCAGCGAGTCGACCGCGCAGCCCCAGCATTTT.

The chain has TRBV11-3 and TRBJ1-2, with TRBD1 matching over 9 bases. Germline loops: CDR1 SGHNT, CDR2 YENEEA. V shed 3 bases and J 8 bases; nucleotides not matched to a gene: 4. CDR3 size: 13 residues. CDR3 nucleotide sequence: TGTGCCAGCAGCTTGGGACAGGGCGGCGGCTACACCTTC. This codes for CASSLGQGGGYTF.

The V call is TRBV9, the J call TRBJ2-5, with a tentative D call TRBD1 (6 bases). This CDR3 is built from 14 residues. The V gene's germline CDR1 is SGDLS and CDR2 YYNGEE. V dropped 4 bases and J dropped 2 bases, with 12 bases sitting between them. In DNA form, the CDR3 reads TGTGCCAGCAGCAGGGGGACACTACAAGAGACCCAGTACTTC. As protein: CASSRGTLQETQYF. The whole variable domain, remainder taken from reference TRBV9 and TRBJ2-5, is DSGVTQTPKHLITATGQRVTLRCSPRSGDLSVYWYQQSLDQGLQFLIQYYNGEERAKGNILERFSAQQFPDLHSELNLSSLELGDSALYFCASSRGTLQETQYFGPGTRLLVL.

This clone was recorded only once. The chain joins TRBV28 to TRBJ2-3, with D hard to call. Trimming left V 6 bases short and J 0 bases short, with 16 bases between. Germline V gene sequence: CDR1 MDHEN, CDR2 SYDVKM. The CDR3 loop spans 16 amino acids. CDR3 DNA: TGTGCCAGCAGCTTCCAGAGCGCTTCTAGCACAGATACGCAGTATTTT. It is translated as CASSFQSASSTDTQYF.